This TCR beta chain was found in a study of CD8+ T cells in alopecia areata. Study at large: A 6-month period off drug followed tofacitinib, which lasted 6 to 18 months.

Sequencing relied on a cDNA template that was reverse transcribed from extracted RNA. Assay: immunoSEQ multiplex PCR; the TCRdb copy retains only in-frame clones and omits some. The sample includes about 210,000 clones, 40% to 55% seen only once; the top ten take around 3%. As to treatment: oral pan-JAK inhibitor, 5-10 mg twice daily. Trimming removed 5 bases at V and 8 bases at J, with 13 bases between. The germline V gene has CDR1 SGHTA and CDR2 FQGTGA. This CDR3 has 13 amino acids. This TCR came from a human donor with alopecia areata. The gene calls are TRBV7-3 and TRBJ2-4; D gene uncertain. The sequences come from CD4+ T cells sorted from blood, collected at approximately week 39, from a patient treated with tofacitinib. The CDR3 nucleotides read TGTGCCAGCAGCCAAACCCCCGCGGACATTCAGTACTTC. It codes for CASSQTPADIQYF. The whole variable domain, remainder taken from reference TRBV7-3 and TRBJ2-4, is GAGVSQTPSNKVTEKGKYVELRCDPISGHTALYWYRQSLGQGPEFLIYFQGTGAADDSGLPNDRFFAVRPEGSVSTLKIQRTERGDSAVYLCASSQTPADIQYFGAGTRLSVL.